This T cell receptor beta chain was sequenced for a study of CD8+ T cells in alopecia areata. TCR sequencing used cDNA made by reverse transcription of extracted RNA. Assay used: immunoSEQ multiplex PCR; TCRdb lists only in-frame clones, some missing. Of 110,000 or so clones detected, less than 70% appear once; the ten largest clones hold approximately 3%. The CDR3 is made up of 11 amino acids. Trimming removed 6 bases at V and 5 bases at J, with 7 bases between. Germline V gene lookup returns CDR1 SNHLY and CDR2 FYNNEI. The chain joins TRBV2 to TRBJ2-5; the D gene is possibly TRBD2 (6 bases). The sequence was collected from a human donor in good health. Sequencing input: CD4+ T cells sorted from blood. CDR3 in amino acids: CASSRGETQYF. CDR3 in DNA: TGTGCCAGCAGCCGGGGGGAGACCCAGTACTTC. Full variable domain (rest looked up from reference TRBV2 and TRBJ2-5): EPEVTQTPSHQVTQMGQEVILRCVPISNHLYFYWYRQILGQKVEFLVSFYNNEISEKSEIFDDQFSVERPDGSNFTLKIRSTKLEDSAMYFCASSRGETQYFGPGTRLLVL.